These 17 T cell receptor beta chains share one sample of origin, sequenced in a study of control samples from healthy donors and cancer patients. Sequencing was performed with immunoSEQ multiplex PCR; in TCRdb, only in-frame clones are kept and a portion is missing. The sample lists roughly 150,000 clones, about 93% seen once, with approximately 2.5% in the top ten. Sequenced input: blood. The receptors were gathered from a man in his forties or fifties in good health.

The V and J genes are TRBV18 and TRBJ1-4; D gene uncertain. Deletions cut 4 bases from V and 3 bases from J, with 15 bases between. CDR3 length: 16 amino acids. CDR1 and CDR2 from the germline V gene are KGHSH and LQKENI. CDR3 residues: CASSRGSDAANEKLFF. The DNA of the CDR3 is TGTGCCAGCTCACGAGGATCAGATGCTGCTAATGAAAAACTGTTTTTT.

The chain has TRBV5-1 and TRBJ2-2; D not certain. Germline values: CDR1 SGHRS, CDR2 YFSETQ. V was trimmed by 0 bases and J by 1 base, leaving 7 bases between them. The CDR3 runs 15 residues. CDR3 nucleotide sequence: TGCGCCAGCAGCTTGGTTCCCCTGAACACCGGGGAGCTGTTTTTT. The encoded protein is CASSLVPLNTGELFF.

The gene calls are TRBV9 and TRBJ2-1; TRBD2 matches at 7 bases. Per germline, CDR1 SGDLS and CDR2 YYNGEE. This CDR3 has 16 amino acids. After removal of 2 bases from V and 3 bases from J, the junction contained 8 bases not matched to a gene. For the CDR3, the DNA is TGTGCCAGCAGCGTCGGCGGGAGCCAAGACTACAATGAGCAGTTCTTC. Its translation: CASSVGGSQDYNEQFF.

This sequence joins TRBV29-1 and TRBJ2-1, with D unresolved. In germline, CDR1 is SQVTM, CDR2 ANQGSEA. The CDR3 covers 12 residues. The chain's CDR3 is CTCRKPNNEQFF. The CDR3 DNA sequence: TGCACCTGTAGAAAGCCTAACAATGAGCAGTTCTTC.

The chain combines TRBV3-1 (or the pseudogene TRBV3-2) with TRBJ1-2, with a possible D match to TRBD1 (5 bases). Looked up from germline, CDR1 is LGHDT and CDR2 is YNNKEL (reference sequence). V shed 9 bases and J shed 8 bases, with 16 bases lying between them. The CDR3 consists of 12 residues. CDR3 bases: TGTGCCAGAGTAGGGGCTCAGAGGGGCTACACCTTC. As protein: CARVGAQRGYTF.

The rearrangement uses TRBV6-1 and TRBJ2-1; D tentatively fits TRBD1 or TRBD2 (5 bases each). The V gene lost 2 bases and the J gene lost 9 bases, with 17 bases spanning the gap. This CDR3 spans 15 amino acids. Germline values: CDR1 MNHNS, CDR2 SASEGT. CDR3 nucleotide sequence: TGTGCCAGCAGTGAAATGGGACCGCGTCAGGGTGAGCAGTTCTTC. Its protein product is CASSEMGPRQGEQFF.

The chain couples TRBV15 to TRBJ1-1; D not certain. The CDR3 runs 15 residues. Germline-derived CDR1 and CDR2 are LNHNV and YYDKDF (reference sequence). Trimming left V 0 bases short and J 6 bases short, with 14 bases between. The CDR3 DNA sequence: TGTGCCACCAGCAGAGATCCGTGGACGGACTCTGAAGCTTTCTTT. The encoded protein is CATSRDPWTDSEAFF.

This clone was recorded once. The chain employs TRBV18 and TRBJ2-5; D is uncertain. V lost 3 bases and J lost 5, with 13 bases in between. The CDR3 loop spans 14 amino acids. CDR1 is KGHSH, CDR2 LQKENI, per germline. Here the CDR3 reads CASSPNLEWETQYF. CDR3 in DNA: TGTGCCAGCTCACCCAACCTAGAGTGGGAGACCCAGTACTTC.

The table lists this clone with a count of one. The chain carries TRBV30 and TRBJ2-5, with 8 nucleotides matching TRBD1. Germline V gives CDR1 GTSNPN, CDR2 SVGIG (reference sequence). V gave up 0 bases and J gave up 6 bases; unmatched junction bases: 9. CDR3 length: 15 residues. CDR3 in DNA: TGTGCCTGGAGTGTACCCCGGACAGGGTGGAAGACCCAGTACTTC. Translation: CAWSVPRTGWKTQYF.

The chain employs TRBV19 and TRBJ2-5; TRBD1 might be the D (6 bases). V was clipped by 1 base and J by 5 bases, with 14 bases between them. Per the germline V gene, CDR1 is LNHDA and CDR2 is SQIVND (reference sequence). The CDR3 length is 15 residues. In DNA, the CDR3 is TGTGCCAGTAGTATAGGCAGGGGTCCCCGGGAGACCCAGTACTTC. This sequence encodes CASSIGRGPRETQYF.

The chain is built from TRBV11-3 and TRBJ2-7, with D possibly being TRBD1 (5 bases). CDR3 length: 13 residues. Germline-derived CDR1 and CDR2 are SGHNT and YENEEA. V dropped 4 bases and J dropped 0 bases, with 7 bases sitting between them. CDR3 sequence: CASSSTASYEQYF. The CDR3 region has the DNA TGTGCCAGCAGCTCGACAGCCTCCTACGAGCAGTACTTC.

The chain carries TRBV11-2 and TRBJ2-7; perhaps TRBD2 as D (5 bases). V was clipped by 2 bases and J by 6 bases, with 8 bases between them. CDR3 size: 12 residues. The germline V gene encodes CDR1 SGHAT and CDR2 FQNNGV. CDR3 sequence reads: CASSLWAGEQYF. The CDR3 DNA reads as TGTGCCAGCAGCTTATGGGCGGGCGAGCAGTACTTC.

V and J are TRBV18 and TRBJ2-5; TRBD2 agrees at 7 bases. CDR1 and CDR2 (germline): KGHSH, LQKENI. The J segment lost 1 base and the V segment lost 6 bases, leaving 2 bases of the junction unmatched. The CDR3 contains 13 residues. CDR3 region: CASSSGVQETQYF. The CDR3 DNA reads as TGTGCCAGCTCCAGCGGGGTCCAAGAGACCCAGTACTTC.

The J gene is TRBJ2-3, the V gene TRBV6-2 or TRBV6-3; 12 bases agree with TRBD2. The CDR3 length is 16 residues. V shed 5 bases, J shed 2 bases, and the junction held 5 bases outside the gene matches. In germline, CDR1 is MNHEY, CDR2 SVGEGT. CDR3 sequence: CASSLAGGPITDTQYF. CDR3 bases: TGTGCCAGCAGTCTAGCGGGAGGGCCTATCACAGATACGCAGTATTTT.

The gene calls are TRBV18 and TRBJ2-7; D gene uncertain. V was cut by 5 bases and J by 5 bases, with 13 bases left in between. Germline values: CDR1 KGHSH, CDR2 LQKENI. The CDR3 spans 13 residues. CDR3 residues: CASSSNLDDEQYF. The CDR3 nucleotides are TGTGCCAGCTCATCCAACTTGGACGACGAGCAGTACTTC.

V usage is TRBV30 and J usage is TRBJ1-4, with D maybe TRBD1 (5 bases). There are 12 residues in the CDR3. Between the trimmed V and J ends, which lost 2 bases and 9 bases, there was a span of 10 bases. Germline V CDR1 and CDR2: GTSNPN, SVGIG (reference sequence). The CDR3, as DNA: TGTGCCTGGAGTTTGGGGGGGAAAAAACTGTTTTTT. Protein: CAWSLGGKKLFF.

This chain joins TRBV19 and TRBJ2-7; D possibly uses TRBD1 or TRBD2 (5 bases each). Trimming took 10 bases from V and 3 from J, leaving 19 bases between them. The CDR3 runs to 14 residues. The V gene's germline CDR1 is LNHDA and CDR2 SQIVND (reference sequence). The CDR3 region is CATKSGRDGYEQYF. The CDR3 DNA reads as TGTGCCACCAAATCCGGCAGGGACGGCTACGAGCAGTACTTC.